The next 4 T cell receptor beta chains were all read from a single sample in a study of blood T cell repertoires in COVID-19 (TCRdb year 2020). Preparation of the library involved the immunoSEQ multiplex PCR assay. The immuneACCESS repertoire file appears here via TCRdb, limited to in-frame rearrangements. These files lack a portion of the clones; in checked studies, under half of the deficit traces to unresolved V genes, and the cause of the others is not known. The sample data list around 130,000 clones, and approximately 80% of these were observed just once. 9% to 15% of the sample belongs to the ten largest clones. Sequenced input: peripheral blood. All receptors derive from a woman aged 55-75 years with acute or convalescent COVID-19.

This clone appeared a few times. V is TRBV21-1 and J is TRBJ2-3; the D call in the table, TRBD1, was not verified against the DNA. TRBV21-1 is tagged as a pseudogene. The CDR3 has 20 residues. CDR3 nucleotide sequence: TGTGCCAGCAGCAAAGACGAACGGGACAGGGACCCATTTAGCACAGATACGCAGTATTTT. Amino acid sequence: CASSKDERDRDPFSTDTQYF.

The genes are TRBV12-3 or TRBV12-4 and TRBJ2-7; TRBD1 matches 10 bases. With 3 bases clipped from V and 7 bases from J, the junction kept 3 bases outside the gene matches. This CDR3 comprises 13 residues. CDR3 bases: TGTGCCAGCAGTTTCGGGACAGGGGCTGAGCAGTACTTC. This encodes CASSFGTGAEQYF.

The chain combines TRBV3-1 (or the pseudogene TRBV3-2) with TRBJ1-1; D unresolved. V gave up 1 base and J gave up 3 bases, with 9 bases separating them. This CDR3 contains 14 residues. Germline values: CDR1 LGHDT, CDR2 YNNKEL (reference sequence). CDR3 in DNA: TGTGCCAGCAGCCAAGGTGGTCGAGACACTGAAGCTTTCTTT. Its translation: CASSQGGRDTEAFF.

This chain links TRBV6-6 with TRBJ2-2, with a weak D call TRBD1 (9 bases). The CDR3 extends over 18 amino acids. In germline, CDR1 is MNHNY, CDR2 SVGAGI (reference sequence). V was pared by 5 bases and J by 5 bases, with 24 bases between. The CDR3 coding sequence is TGTGCCAGCAGTCACCCTCAGGGACAGGGACTAGGTACCGGGGAGCTGTTTTTT. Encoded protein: CASSHPQGQGLGTGELFF.